What follows are 27 T cell receptor beta chains derived from one specimen sequenced in a study of siplizumab effects on memory and regulatory T cells. Measured with immunoSEQ multiplex PCR; TCRdb has only the in-frame clones, and not every one. The sample includes about 100,000 clones, around 90% of them seen just once. Material: CD4+ T cells sorted from blood. These receptors were collected from a human donor in good health.

The chain employs TRBV30 and TRBJ1-3, with unresolved D. The CDR3 length is 14 residues. CDR1 is GTSNPN, CDR2 SVGIG, per germline (reference sequence). The germline V and J ends were trimmed by 1 base and 0 bases, with 7 bases remaining between them. The CDR3 loop is CAWSEESSGNTIYF. CDR3 in DNA: TGTGCCTGGAGTGAAGAGAGCTCTGGAAACACCATATATTTT. The complete variable domain, with remaining parts taken from reference TRBV30 and TRBJ1-3, reads SQTIHQWPATLVQPVGSPLSLECTVEGTSNPNLYWYRQAAGRGLQLLFYSVGIGQISSEVPQNLSASRPQDRQFILSSKKLLLSDSGFYLCAWSEESSGNTIYFGEGSWLTVV.

This sequence joins TRBV6-4 and TRBJ2-1; maybe TRBD2 (6 bases). The ends were cut back, 3 bases at V and 0 bases at J, with 12 bases in the middle. This CDR3 has 16 residues. Germline V CDR1 and CDR2: MRHNA, SNTAGT. As DNA, the CDR3 is TGTGCCAGCAGTGAAAAGACGGGGGTCTCCTACAATGAGCAGTTCTTC. Encoded protein: CASSEKTGVSYNEQFF.

The chain uses TRBV28 and TRBJ1-2, with unresolved D. This CDR3 region has 14 residues. V gave up 7 bases and J gave up 3 bases, with 15 bases separating them. Germline V gives CDR1 MDHEN, CDR2 SYDVKM. The CDR3: CASTLPRADYGYTF. The DNA of the CDR3 is TGTGCCAGCACCCTCCCGAGGGCGGACTATGGCTACACCTTC.

V is TRBV6-1 and J is TRBJ1-2, with D uncertain. Looked up from germline, CDR1 is MNHNS and CDR2 is SASEGT. The CDR3 length is 12 residues. V lost 2 bases, J lost 4 bases, and 5 bases lay in between. CDR3 protein: CASSEIGYGYTF. DNA for the CDR3: TGTGCCAGCAGTGAAATCGGCTATGGCTACACCTTC.

The chain links TRBV27 to TRBJ2-5; 8 nucleotides match TRBD1. The J call may be wrong; the DNA end is better matched by TRBJ2-7. The CDR3 sequence is 15 residues long. Germline lookup yields CDR1 MNHEY and CDR2 SMNVEV (reference sequence). The CDR3 region has the DNA TGTGCCAGCAGCCTAGGGGCAGGGGGCTTCTACGAGCAGTACTTC. It is translated as CASSLGAGGFYEQYF.

The gene calls are TRBV18 and TRBJ2-7, with TRBD2 as a possible D gene (6 bases). The CDR3 has 14 amino acids. The V gene's germline CDR1 is KGHSH and CDR2 LQKENI. Deletions cut 0 bases from V and 5 bases from J, with 11 bases between. The CDR3: CASSPPGGRDEQYF. Written as DNA, the CDR3 is TGTGCCAGCTCACCACCGGGGGGAAGGGACGAGCAGTACTTC.

A note on this clone: Other DNA sequences from this sample encode an identical CDR3 as well. V gene TRBV5-6 combines with J gene TRBJ2-7; D is perhaps TRBD1 or TRBD2 (5 bases each). The germline V gene has CDR1 SGHDT and CDR2 YYEEEE. V lost 0 bases, J lost 0 bases, and 13 bases lay in between. CDR3 length equals 16 residues. The DNA for the CDR3 is TGTGCCAGCAGCTTGGACTCGGGGACGGTCTCCTACGAGCAGTACTTC. Translating gives CASSLDSGTVSYEQYF.

V usage is TRBV2 and J usage is TRBJ1-1; 7 bases map to TRBD1. J gave up 4 bases and V 6 bases, and 8 bases lay outside the gene matches. The length of the CDR3 is 14 residues. Per germline, CDR1 SNHLY and CDR2 FYNNEI. The CDR3 DNA is TGTGCCAGCAGGGCATGGGACAGCCCCACTGAAGCTTTCTTT. This gives the protein CASRAWDSPTEAFF.

This rearrangement joins TRBV10-1 to TRBJ1-2, with D perhaps TRBD1 (5 bases). The ends were cut back, 6 bases at V and 4 bases at J, with 18 bases in the middle. This CDR3 is 15 amino acids long. Germline V gives CDR1 WNHNN, CDR2 SYGVQD (reference sequence). The CDR3 coding sequence is TGCGCCAGCAGCCGTCGAGGGGCCTTAACCTATGGCTACACCTTC. Protein product: CASSRRGALTYGYTF.

The chain uses TRBV21-1 and TRBJ2-3; the table's TRBD2 call for D was not verified on the DNA. TRBV21-1 is listed as a pseudogene. The CDR3 spans 20 residues. The CDR3 DNA reads as TGTGCCAGCAGCAACACAAAGCCCCTCCAAGGAGCGGGGGGCGAAGATACGCAGTATTTT. Residues: CASSNTKPLQGAGGEDTQYF.

This rearrangement joins TRBV27 to TRBJ2-1; possible D gene TRBD2, 6 bases. The CDR3 spans 15 residues. V was cut by 5 bases and J by 3 bases, with 14 bases left in between. CDR1 is MNHEY and CDR2 is SMNVEV in the germline V gene (reference sequence). CDR3 residues: CASSPLGGNYNEQFF. The CDR3 nucleotides read TGTGCCAGCAGTCCCCTTGGGGGGAACTACAATGAGCAGTTCTTC.

The rearrangement links TRBV7-2 to TRBJ1-2; the D gene is possibly TRBD1 (5 bases). Germline V gene data show CDR1 as SGHTA and CDR2 as FQGNSA. CDR3 length: 15 amino acids. The ends were cut back, 2 bases at V and 2 bases at J, with 12 bases in the middle. The CDR3 is CASSLSGKENYGYTF. As DNA, the CDR3 is TGTGCCAGCAGCTTATCAGGGAAGGAGAACTATGGCTACACCTTC.

The V and J genes are TRBV10-3 and TRBJ1-1; no definite D call. This CDR3 is 14 amino acids long. Trimming left V 3 bases short and J 0 bases short, with 8 bases between. Germline-derived CDR1 and CDR2 are ENHRY and SYGVKD. CDR3 loop: CAISDGGLNTEAFF. The CDR3, as DNA: TGTGCCATCAGTGACGGAGGCCTGAACACTGAAGCTTTCTTT.

This clone was observed once. This chain links TRBV7-2 with TRBJ1-1, with TRBD1 matching 10 bases. The V segment lost 5 bases and the J segment 0 bases; nucleotides outside the gene matches: 9. Per germline, CDR1 SGHTA and CDR2 FQGNSA. The CDR3 is 17 residues long. The chain's CDR3 is CASSAPAGQGVNTEAFF. The DNA of the CDR3 is TGTGCCAGCAGCGCCCCCGCCGGACAGGGGGTGAACACTGAAGCTTTCTTT.

The V call is TRBV5-1, the J call TRBJ2-3; D is unclear. Germline V CDR1 and CDR2: SGHRS, YFSETQ. The CDR3 runs 13 residues. The ends were cut back, 5 bases at V and 2 bases at J, with 9 bases in the middle. CDR3 in amino acids: CASSSQPTDTQYF. The CDR3 region has the DNA TGCGCCAGCAGTTCGCAACCCACAGATACGCAGTATTTT. The whole variable domain, filled in from reference TRBV5-1 and TRBJ2-3, reads KAGVTQTPRYLIKTRGQQVTLSCSPISGHRSVSWYQQTPGQGLQFLFEYFSETQRNKGNFPGRFSGRQFSNSRSEMNVSTLELGDSALYLCASSSQPTDTQYFGPGTRLTVL.

This clone was detected only once. V usage is TRBV7-8 and J usage is TRBJ1-2, with D perhaps TRBD1 (5 bases). Trimming pared 4 bases from V and 4 bases from J, leaving 16 bases between. Germline lookup yields CDR1 SGHVS and CDR2 FQNEAQ. The CDR3 runs to 15 residues. The CDR3: CASSSKGKVGYGYTF. The CDR3 DNA sequence: TGTGCCAGCAGCTCAAAGGGGAAGGTGGGCTATGGCTACACCTTC.

In this sample, this clone turned up once. This chain joins TRBV6-1 and TRBJ1-2, with D unresolved. The CDR3 loop spans 15 amino acids. Per germline, CDR1 MNHNS and CDR2 SASEGT. V lost 1 base, J lost 8 bases, and 17 bases lay in between. In DNA form, the CDR3 reads TGTGCCAGCAGTGAAGTAGTGGCGGGTGGAGGAGGCTACACCTTC. Translating it yields CASSEVVAGGGGYTF.

The chain uses TRBV25-1 and TRBJ1-3; TRBD1 is a possible D gene (6 bases). The ends were cut back, 5 bases at V and 3 bases at J, with 14 bases in the middle. The CDR3 totals 15 residues. CDR1 and CDR2 (germline): MGHDK, SYGVNS. The chain's CDR3 is CASSFSGAIGNTIYF. For the CDR3, the DNA is TGTGCCAGCAGTTTCTCAGGGGCAATTGGAAACACCATATATTTT.

The rearrangement uses TRBV7-2 and TRBJ2-1, with TRBD2 as a possible D gene (5 bases). Trimming stripped 10 bases from V and 1 base from J, with 17 bases between. Germline CDR1 SGHTA, CDR2 FQGNSA. This CDR3 is built from 15 residues. CDR3: CATFSASRSYNEQFF. DNA for the CDR3: TGTGCCACCTTTTCAGCTAGCCGGTCCTACAATGAGCAGTTCTTC.

The chain couples TRBV5-4 to TRBJ1-3; D is undetermined. The germline V gene has CDR1 SGHNT and CDR2 YYREEE (reference sequence). CDR3 length equals 14 residues. V lost 4 bases, J lost 0 bases, and 8 bases lay in between. CDR3 nucleotides: TGTGCCAGCAGCCTGGGTCCCTCTGGAAACACCATATATTTT. Translating gives CASSLGPSGNTIYF.

The genes are TRBV20-1 and TRBJ1-1, with D maybe TRBD1 (5 bases). There are 11 residues in the CDR3. V was cut by 5 bases and J by 7 bases, with 11 bases left in between. Germline V lookup: CDR1 DFQATT, CDR2 SNEGSKA (reference sequence). The CDR3 nucleotides are TGCAGTGCTCCCCGACAGATTGAAGCTTTCTTT. This translates into CSAPRQIEAFF.

The V gene is TRBV9, the J gene TRBJ2-5; the match to TRBD2 covers 10 bases. Germline V gene lookup returns CDR1 SGDLS and CDR2 YYNGEE. The V segment lost 2 bases and the J segment 2 bases; nucleotides outside the gene matches: 6. The CDR3 extends over 16 amino acids. The CDR3 coding sequence is TGTGCCAGCAGCGTGTTATCACTAGCGGGGCAAGAGACCCAGTACTTC. Translation: CASSVLSLAGQETQYF.

This clone was counted a few times. The chain couples TRBV5-6 to TRBJ1-1; D ambiguous. Germline values: CDR1 SGHDT, CDR2 YYEEEE. The CDR3 sequence is 12 residues long. The germline V and J ends were trimmed by 1 base and 12 bases, with 13 bases remaining between them. As DNA, the CDR3 is TGTGCCAGCAGCTTGTATGCGGCAGACACTTTCTTT. Amino acid sequence: CASSLYAADTFF.

The rearrangement links TRBV11-2 to TRBJ2-1; D tentatively fits TRBD1 or TRBD2 (5 bases each). The germline V and J ends were trimmed by 5 bases and 3 bases, with 17 bases remaining between them. CDR3 size: 16 residues. Per the germline V gene, CDR1 is SGHAT and CDR2 is FQNNGV. The CDR3, as DNA: TGTGCCAGCAGCACCCGAGGGCAGGGCAACTACAATGAGCAGTTCTTC. This encodes CASSTRGQGNYNEQFF.

This chain uses TRBV6-6 with TRBJ2-4; a possible D gene is TRBD2 (6 bases). V was clipped by 0 bases and J by 5 bases, with 14 bases between them. CDR1 is MNHNY and CDR2 is SVGAGI in the germline V gene (reference sequence). This CDR3 region has 16 residues. The CDR3 loop is CASSYSPGRGENIQYF. The CDR3, as DNA: TGTGCCAGCAGTTACTCGCCAGGGCGGGGAGAAAACATTCAGTACTTC.

This clone appeared a single time. The chain recombines TRBV18 with TRBJ2-6, with 8 bases identical to TRBD1. The CDR3 covers 19 residues. Looked up from germline, CDR1 is KGHSH and CDR2 is LQKENI. J lost 2 bases, V lost 1 base, and 10 bases had no gene match. DNA of the CDR3: TGTGCCAGCTCACCACGGACAGGGACTGTCGATGCTGGGGCCAACGTCCTGACTTTC. Amino acid sequence: CASSPRTGTVDAGANVLTF.

This chain connects TRBV7-2 to TRBJ2-2; 7 nucleotides match TRBD1. CDR1 and CDR2 (germline): SGHTA, FQGNSA. The CDR3 length is 16 residues. Unmatched junction bases numbered 6, after V lost 3 bases and J lost 2 bases. The CDR3 here is CASSFQGVSNTGELFF. The CDR3 bases are TGTGCCAGCAGCTTTCAGGGGGTCTCAAACACCGGGGAGCTGTTTTTT.